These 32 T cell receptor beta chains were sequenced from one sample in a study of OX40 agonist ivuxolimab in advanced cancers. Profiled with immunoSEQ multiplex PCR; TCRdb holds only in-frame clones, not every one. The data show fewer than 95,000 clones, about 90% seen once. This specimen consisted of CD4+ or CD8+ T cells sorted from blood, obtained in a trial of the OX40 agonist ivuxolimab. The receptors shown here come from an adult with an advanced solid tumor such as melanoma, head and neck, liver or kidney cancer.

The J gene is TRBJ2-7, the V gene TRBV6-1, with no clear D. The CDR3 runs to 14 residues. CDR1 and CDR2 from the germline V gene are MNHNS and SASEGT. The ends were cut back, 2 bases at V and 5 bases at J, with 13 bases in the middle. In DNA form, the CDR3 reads TGTGCCAGCAGTGAAATCCCAGCTCCGAACGAGCAGTACTTC. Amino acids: CASSEIPAPNEQYF.

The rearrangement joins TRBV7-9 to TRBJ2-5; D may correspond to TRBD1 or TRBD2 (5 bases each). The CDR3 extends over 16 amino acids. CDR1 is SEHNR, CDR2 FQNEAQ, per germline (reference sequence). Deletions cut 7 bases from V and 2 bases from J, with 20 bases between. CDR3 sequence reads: CASTIKGRGEQETQYF. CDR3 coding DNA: TGTGCCAGCACCATTAAAGGGCGAGGGGAGCAAGAGACCCAGTACTTC.

The CDR3 protein is CASCLGGATGELFF. The CDR3 DNA follows: TGTGCCAGCTGCTTAGGCGGGGCCACCGGGGAGCTGTTTTTT. The genes are TRBV25-1 and TRBJ2-2; D is perhaps TRBD2 (6 bases). Germline V gene data show CDR1 as MGHDK and CDR2 as SYGVNS. Between the trimmed V and J ends, which lost 8 bases and 4 bases, there was a span of 14 bases. This CDR3 contains 14 residues. The full variable domain, with the rest looked up from reference TRBV25-1 and TRBJ2-2, is EADIYQTPRYLVIGTGKKITLECSQTMGHDKMYWYQQDPGMELHLIHYSYGVNSTEKGDLSSESTVSRIRTEHFPLTLESARPSHTSQYLCASCLGGATGELFFGEGSRLTVL.

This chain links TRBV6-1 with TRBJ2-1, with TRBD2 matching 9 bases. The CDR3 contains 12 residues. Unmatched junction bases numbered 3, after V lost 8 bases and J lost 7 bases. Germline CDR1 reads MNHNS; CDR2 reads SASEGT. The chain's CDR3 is CASGSGSNEQFF. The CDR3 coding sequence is TGTGCCAGCGGTAGCGGGAGTAATGAGCAGTTCTTC.

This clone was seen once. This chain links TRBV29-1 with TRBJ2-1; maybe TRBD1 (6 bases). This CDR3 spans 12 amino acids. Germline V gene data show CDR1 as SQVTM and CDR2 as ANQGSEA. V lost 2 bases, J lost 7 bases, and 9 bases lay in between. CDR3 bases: TGCAGCGTTGAAAGAGGGGGTAATGAGCAGTTCTTC. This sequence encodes CSVERGGNEQFF.

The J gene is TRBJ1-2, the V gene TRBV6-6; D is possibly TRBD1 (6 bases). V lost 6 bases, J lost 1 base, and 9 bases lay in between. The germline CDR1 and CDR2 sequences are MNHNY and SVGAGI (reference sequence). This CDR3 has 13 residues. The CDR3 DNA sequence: TGTGCCAGCAGCTTACAGGGTAACTATGGCTACACCTTC. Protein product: CASSLQGNYGYTF.

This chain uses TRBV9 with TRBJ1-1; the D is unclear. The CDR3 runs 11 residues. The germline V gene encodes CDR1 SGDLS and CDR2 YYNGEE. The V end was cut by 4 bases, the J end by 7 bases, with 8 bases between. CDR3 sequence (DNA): TGTGCCAGCAGCCCCCGAATTGAAGCTTTCTTT. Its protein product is CASSPRIEAFF.

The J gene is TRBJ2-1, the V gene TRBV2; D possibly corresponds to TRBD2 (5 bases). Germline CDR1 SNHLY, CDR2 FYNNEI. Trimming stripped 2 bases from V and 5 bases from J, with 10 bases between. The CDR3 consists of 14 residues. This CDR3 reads CASSESSADNEQFF. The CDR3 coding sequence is TGTGCCAGCAGTGAAAGTAGCGCGGACAATGAGCAGTTCTTC.

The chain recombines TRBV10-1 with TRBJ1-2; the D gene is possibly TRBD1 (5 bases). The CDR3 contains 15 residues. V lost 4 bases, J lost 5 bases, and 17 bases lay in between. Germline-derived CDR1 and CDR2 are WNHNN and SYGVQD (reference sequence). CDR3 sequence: CASSGGGDRSYGYTF. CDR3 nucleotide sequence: TGCGCCAGCAGTGGGGGAGGGGACCGGTCATATGGCTACACCTTC.

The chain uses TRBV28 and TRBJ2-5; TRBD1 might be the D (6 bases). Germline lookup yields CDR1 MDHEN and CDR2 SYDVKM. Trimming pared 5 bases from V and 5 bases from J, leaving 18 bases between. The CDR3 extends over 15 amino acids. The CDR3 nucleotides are TGTGCCAGCAGTCTTTTCCGGGACATCGCGGAGACCCAGTACTTC. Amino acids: CASSLFRDIAETQYF.

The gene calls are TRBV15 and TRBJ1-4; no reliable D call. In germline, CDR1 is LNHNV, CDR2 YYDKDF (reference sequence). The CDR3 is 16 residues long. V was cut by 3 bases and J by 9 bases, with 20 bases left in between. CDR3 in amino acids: CATSRGLSPPDKKLFF. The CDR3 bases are TGTGCCACCAGCAGGGGCCTAAGTCCTCCTGACAAAAAACTGTTTTTT. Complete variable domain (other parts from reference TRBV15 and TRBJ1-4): DAMVIQNPRYQVTQFGKPVTLSCSQTLNHNVMYWYQQKSSQAPKLLFHYYDKDFNNEADTPDNFQSRRPNTSFCFLDIRSPGLGDTAMYLCATSRGLSPPDKKLFFGSGTQLSVL.

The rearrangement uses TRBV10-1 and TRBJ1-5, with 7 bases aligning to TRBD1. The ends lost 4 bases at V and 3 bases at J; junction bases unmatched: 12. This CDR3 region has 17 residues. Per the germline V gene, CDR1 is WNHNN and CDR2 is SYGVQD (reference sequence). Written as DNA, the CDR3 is TGCGCCAGCAGTGCGTGGGACAGAGCATTGTTCAATCAGCCCCAGCATTTT. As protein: CASSAWDRALFNQPQHF.

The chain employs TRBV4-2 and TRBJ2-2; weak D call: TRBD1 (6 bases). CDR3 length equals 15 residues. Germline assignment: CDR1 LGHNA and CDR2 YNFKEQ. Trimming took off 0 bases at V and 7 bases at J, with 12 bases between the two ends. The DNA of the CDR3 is TGTGCCAGCAGCCAAGAATACAGGGAAGGCGGGGAGCTGTTTTTT. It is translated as CASSQEYREGGELFF.

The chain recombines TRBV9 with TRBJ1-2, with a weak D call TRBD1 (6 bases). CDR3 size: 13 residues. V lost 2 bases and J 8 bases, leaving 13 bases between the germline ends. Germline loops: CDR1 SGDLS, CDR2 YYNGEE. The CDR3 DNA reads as TGTGCCAGCAGCGTCGGACCAGGGGAGGGCTACACCTTC. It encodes CASSVGPGEGYTF.

The CDR3: CASSMRQGAFEQYF. The CDR3 DNA reads as TGTGCCAGTAGTATGAGGCAGGGGGCTTTCGAGCAGTACTTC. This sequence joins TRBV19 and TRBJ2-7; 8 bases match TRBD1. Losses at the gene ends were 3 bases for V and 6 bases for J; bases not matched to a gene: 7. The germline V gene encodes CDR1 LNHDA and CDR2 SQIVND (reference sequence). This CDR3 spans 14 amino acids.

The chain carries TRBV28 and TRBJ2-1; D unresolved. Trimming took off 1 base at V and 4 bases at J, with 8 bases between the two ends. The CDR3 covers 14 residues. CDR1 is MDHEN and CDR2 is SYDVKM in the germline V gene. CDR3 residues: CASSLSPLYNEQFF. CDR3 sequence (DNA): TGTGCCAGCAGTTTATCCCCCCTATACAATGAGCAGTTCTTC.

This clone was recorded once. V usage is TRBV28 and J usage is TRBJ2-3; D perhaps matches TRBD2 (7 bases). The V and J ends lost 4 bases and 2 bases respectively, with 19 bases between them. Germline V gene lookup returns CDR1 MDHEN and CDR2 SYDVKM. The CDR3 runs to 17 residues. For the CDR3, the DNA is TGTGCCAGCAGTTCCCCGCCGTTGCGGGGGCCCACAGATACGCAGTATTTT. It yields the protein CASSSPPLRGPTDTQYF.

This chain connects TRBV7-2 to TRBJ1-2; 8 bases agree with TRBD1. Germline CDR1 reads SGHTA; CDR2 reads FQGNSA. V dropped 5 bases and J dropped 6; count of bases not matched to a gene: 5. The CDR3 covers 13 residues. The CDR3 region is CASSPDREDGYTF. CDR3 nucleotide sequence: TGTGCCAGCAGCCCGGACAGGGAGGATGGCTACACCTTC.

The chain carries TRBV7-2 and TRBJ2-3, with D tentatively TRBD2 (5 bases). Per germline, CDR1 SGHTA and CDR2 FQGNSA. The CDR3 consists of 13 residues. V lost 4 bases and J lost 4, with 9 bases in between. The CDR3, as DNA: TGTGCCAGCAGCTCACTAGGCCCAGATACGCAGTATTTT. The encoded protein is CASSSLGPDTQYF.

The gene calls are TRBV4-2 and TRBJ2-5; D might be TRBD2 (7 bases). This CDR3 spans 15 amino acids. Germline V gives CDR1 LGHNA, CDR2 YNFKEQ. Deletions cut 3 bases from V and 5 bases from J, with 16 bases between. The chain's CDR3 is CASSQGGAEKETQYF. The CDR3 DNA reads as TGTGCCAGCAGCCAGGGGGGGGCAGAGAAGGAGACCCAGTACTTC.

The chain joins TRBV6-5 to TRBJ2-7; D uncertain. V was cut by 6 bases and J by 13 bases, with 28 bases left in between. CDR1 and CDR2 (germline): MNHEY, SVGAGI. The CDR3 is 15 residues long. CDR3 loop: CASSSNLNPTYRDYF. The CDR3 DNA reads TGTGCCAGCAGCTCTAATTTAAATCCGACTTACCGCGATTACTTC.

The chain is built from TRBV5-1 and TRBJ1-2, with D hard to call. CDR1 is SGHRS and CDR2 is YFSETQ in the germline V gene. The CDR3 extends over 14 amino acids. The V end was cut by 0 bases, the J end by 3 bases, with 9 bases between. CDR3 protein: CASSLGIKYYGYTF. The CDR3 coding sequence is TGCGCCAGCAGCTTGGGGATAAAATACTATGGCTACACCTTC. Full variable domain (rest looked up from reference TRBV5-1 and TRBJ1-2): KAGVTQTPRYLIKTRGQQVTLSCSPISGHRSVSWYQQTPGQGLQFLFEYFSETQRNKGNFPGRFSGRQFSNSRSEMNVSTLELGDSALYLCASSLGIKYYGYTFGSGTRLTVV.

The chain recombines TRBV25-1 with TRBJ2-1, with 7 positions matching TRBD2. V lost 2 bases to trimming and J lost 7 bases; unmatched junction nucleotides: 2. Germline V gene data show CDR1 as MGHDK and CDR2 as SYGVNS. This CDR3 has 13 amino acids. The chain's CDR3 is CASSEAGANEQFF. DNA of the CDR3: TGTGCCAGCAGTGAAGCGGGAGCTAATGAGCAGTTCTTC.

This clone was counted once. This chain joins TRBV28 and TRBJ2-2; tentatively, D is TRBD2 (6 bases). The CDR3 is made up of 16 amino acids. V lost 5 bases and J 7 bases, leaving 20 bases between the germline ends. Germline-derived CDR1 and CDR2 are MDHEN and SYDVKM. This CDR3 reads CASSPQPRTKSGELFF. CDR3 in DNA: TGTGCCAGCAGTCCCCAGCCCCGGACTAAGAGCGGGGAGCTGTTTTTT.

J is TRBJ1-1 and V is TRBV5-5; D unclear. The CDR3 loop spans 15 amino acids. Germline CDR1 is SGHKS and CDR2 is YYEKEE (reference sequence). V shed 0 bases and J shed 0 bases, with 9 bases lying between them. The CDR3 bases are TGTGCCAGCAGCTTGGGTCAGAATTTGAACACTGAAGCTTTCTTT. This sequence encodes CASSLGQNLNTEAFF.

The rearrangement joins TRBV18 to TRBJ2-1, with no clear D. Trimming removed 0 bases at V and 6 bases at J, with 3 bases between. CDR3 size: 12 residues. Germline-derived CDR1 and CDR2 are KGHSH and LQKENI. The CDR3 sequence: CASSPPSNEQFF. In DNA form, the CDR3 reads TGTGCCAGCTCACCACCCTCCAATGAGCAGTTCTTC. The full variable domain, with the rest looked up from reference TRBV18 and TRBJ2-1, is NAGVMQNPRHLVRRRGQEARLRCSPMKGHSHVYWYRQLPEEGLKFMVYLQKENIIDESGMPKERFSAEFPKEGPSILRIQQVVRGDSAAYFCASSPPSNEQFFGPGTRLTVL.

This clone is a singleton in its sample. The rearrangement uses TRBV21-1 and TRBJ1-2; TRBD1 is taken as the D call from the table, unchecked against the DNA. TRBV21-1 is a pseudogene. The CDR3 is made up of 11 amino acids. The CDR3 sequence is CAKEGVRGYTF. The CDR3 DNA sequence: TGTGCCAAAGAGGGGGTCAGGGGCTACACCTTC.

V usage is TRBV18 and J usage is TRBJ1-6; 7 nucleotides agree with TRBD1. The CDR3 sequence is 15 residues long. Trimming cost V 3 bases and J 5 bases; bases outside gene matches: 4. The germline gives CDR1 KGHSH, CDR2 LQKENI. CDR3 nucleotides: TGTGCCAGCTCACCTGGGACAGACAATAATTCACCCCTCCACTTT. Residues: CASSPGTDNNSPLHF.

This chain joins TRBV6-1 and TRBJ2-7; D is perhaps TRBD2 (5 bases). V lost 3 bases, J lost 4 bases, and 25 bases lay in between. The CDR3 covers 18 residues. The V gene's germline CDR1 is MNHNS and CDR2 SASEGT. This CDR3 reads CASSDGLVGRRTGYEQYF. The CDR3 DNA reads TGTGCCAGCAGTGACGGTTTAGTCGGGCGGCGGACGGGGTACGAGCAGTACTTC.

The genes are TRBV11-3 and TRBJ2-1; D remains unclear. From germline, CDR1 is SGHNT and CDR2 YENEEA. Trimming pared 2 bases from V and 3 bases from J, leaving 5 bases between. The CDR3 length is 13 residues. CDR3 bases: TGTGCCAGCAGCTTAACCATCTACAATGAGCAGTTCTTC. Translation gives CASSLTIYNEQFF.

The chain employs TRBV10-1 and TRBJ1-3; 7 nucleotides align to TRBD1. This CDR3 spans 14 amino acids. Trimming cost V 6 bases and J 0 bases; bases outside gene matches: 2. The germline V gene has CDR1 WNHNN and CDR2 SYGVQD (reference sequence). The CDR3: CASSGTASGNTIYF. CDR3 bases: TGCGCCAGCAGCGGGACAGCCTCTGGAAACACCATATATTTT.

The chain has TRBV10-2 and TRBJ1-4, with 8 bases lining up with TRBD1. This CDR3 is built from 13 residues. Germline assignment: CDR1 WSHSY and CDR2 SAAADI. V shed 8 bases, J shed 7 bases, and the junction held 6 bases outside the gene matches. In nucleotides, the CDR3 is TGCGCCAGCCTCCAGGGGGCAAGTGAAAAACTGTTTTTT. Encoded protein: CASLQGASEKLFF.